This TCR beta chain was captured in a study of T cells after yellow fever vaccination. Study summary: Preparation of fractions with low cell numbers was performed using SMART-Seq v4 Ultra Low Input.

Study observations and caveats: Few clonotypes appeared in both CD4 and CD8 compartments. Primary-vaccination clones mostly resurfaced post-booster (just under 98% CD4, 85% to 90% CD8).

Germline V CDR1 and CDR2: SGDLS, YYNGEE. V was shortened by 3 bases and J by 6 bases, with 24 bases between the two germline ends. This CDR3 spans 18 amino acids. In TCRdb, the 5' RACE reads were re-called with MiXCR into one record per CDR3 protein. Here the sample spans approximately 550,000 distinct CDR3 sequences, about 19% being singletons. This clonotype was seen many times. Its antigen is currently unknown. The clonotype originates from a man in his thirties or forties who received the YFV17D yellow fever vaccine. Here the sequenced sample was PBMCs, taken 15 days after the yellow fever booster vaccination. The gene calls are TRBV9 and TRBJ2-2, with a weak D call TRBD2 (6 bases). The CDR3 sequence is CASSGPPVGGAVSGELFF. CDR3 in DNA: TGTGCCAGCAGCGGTCCCCCCGTGGGGGGAGCGGTATCCGGGGAGCTGTTTTTT.